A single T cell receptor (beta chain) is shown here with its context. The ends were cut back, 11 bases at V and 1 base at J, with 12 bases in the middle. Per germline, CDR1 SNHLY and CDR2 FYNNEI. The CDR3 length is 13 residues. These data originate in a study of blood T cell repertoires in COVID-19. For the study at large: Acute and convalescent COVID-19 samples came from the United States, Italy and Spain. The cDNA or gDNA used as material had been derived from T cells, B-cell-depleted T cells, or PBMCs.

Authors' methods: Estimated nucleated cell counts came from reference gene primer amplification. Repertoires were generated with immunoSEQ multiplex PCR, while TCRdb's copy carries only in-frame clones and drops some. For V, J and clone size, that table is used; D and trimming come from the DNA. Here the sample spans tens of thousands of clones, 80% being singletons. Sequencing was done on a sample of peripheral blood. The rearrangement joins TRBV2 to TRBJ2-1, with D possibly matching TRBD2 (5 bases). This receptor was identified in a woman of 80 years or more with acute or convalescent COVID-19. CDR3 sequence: CAFPQRSYNEQFF. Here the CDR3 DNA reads TGTGCCTTTCCCCAGCGGTCCTACAATGAGCAGTTCTTC.